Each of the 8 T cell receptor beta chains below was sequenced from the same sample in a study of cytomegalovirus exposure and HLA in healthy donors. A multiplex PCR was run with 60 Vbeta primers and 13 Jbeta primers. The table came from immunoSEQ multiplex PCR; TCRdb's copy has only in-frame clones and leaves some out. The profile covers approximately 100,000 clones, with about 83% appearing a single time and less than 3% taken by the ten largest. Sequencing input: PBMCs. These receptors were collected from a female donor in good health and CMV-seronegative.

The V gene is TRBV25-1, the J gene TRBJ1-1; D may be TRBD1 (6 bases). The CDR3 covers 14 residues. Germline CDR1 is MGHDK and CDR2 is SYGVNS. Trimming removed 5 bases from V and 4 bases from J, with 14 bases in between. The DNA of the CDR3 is TGTGCCAGCAGTATGGGGGCAGGGAGCACTGAAGCTTTCTTT. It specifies CASSMGAGSTEAFF.

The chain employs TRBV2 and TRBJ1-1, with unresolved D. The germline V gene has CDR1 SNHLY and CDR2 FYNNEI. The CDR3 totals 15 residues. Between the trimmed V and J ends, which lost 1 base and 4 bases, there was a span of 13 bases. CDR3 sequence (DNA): TGTGCCAGCAGTGAAGGTGCGGGGAAAACCACTGAAGCTTTCTTT. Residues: CASSEGAGKTTEAFF. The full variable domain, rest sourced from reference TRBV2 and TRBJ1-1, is EPEVTQTPSHQVTQMGQEVILRCVPISNHLYFYWYRQILGQKVEFLVSFYNNEISEKSEIFDDQFSVERPDGSNFTLKIRSTKLEDSAMYFCASSEGAGKTTEAFFGQGTRLTVV.

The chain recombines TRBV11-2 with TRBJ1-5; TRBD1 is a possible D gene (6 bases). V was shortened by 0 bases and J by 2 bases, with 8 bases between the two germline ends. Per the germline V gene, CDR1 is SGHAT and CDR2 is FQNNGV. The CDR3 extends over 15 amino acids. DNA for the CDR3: TGTGCCAGCAGCTTAGAGACAGGACGCAATCAGCCCCAGCATTTT. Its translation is CASSLETGRNQPQHF.

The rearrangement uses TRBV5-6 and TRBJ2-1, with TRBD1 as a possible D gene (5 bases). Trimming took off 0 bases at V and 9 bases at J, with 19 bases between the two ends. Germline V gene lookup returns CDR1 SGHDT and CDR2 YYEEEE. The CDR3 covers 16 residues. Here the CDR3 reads CASSLEGYGGFGEQFF. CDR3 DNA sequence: TGTGCCAGCAGCTTGGAGGGGTATGGCGGTTTCGGTGAGCAGTTCTTC.

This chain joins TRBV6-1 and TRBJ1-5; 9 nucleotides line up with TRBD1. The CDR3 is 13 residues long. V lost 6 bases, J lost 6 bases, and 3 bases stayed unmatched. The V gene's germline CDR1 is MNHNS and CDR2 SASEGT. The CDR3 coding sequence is TGTGCCAGCAGCCGGGACAGGGCTCAGCCCCAGCATTTT. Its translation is CASSRDRAQPQHF.

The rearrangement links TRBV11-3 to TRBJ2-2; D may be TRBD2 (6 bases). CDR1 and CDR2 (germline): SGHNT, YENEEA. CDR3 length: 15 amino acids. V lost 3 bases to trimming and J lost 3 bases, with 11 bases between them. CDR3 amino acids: CASSFGGLDTGELFF. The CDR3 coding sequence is TGTGCCAGCAGCTTTGGGGGACTTGACACCGGGGAGCTGTTTTTT.

As DNA, the CDR3 is TGCGCCAGCAGCCTTAACTACGAGCAGTACTTC. Translating it yields CASSLNYEQYF. This chain joins TRBV5-1 and TRBJ2-7; no clear D. The CDR3 extends over 11 amino acids. Between the trimmed V and J ends, which lost 4 bases and 3 bases, there was a span of 5 bases. Germline V gene lookup returns CDR1 SGHRS and CDR2 YFSETQ. Complete variable domain (other parts from reference TRBV5-1 and TRBJ2-7): KAGVTQTPRYLIKTRGQQVTLSCSPISGHRSVSWYQQTPGQGLQFLFEYFSETQRNKGNFPGRFSGRQFSNSRSEMNVSTLELGDSALYLCASSLNYEQYFGPGTRLTVT.

CDR3 nucleotide sequence: TGTGCCAGTAGTATAGGACAGATGCTCATGAACACTGAAGCTTTCTTT. This translates into CASSIGQMLMNTEAFF. This sequence joins TRBV19 and TRBJ1-1; a possible D gene is TRBD1 (5 bases). Germline V gene lookup returns CDR1 LNHDA and CDR2 SQIVND (reference sequence). Trimming left V 1 base short and J 0 bases short, with 12 bases between. This CDR3 spans 16 amino acids.